Included here is one T cell receptor (beta chain) sequence, with context. This clone was recorded once. What antigen it recognizes has not been identified. No clone much larger than this one lies a single base away; base qualities are absent. The immunoSEQ Assay, a bias-controlled multiplex PCR, was used to amplify TCRbeta CDR3 regions from genomic DNA. The source study handled its data this way. Within the assay, amplification of reference gene primers was used to estimate how many nucleated cells each sample contained. To quantify the absolute abundance of each unique TCRbeta CDR3 rearrangement, sequence reads were collapsed and filtered. For each sample, productive Simpson clonality was calculated as the square root of Simpson's diversity index across productive rearrangements. The source is immuneACCESS, and TCRdb retained only in-frame sequences with V and J called. Part of the clones is not carried over; for the studies checked, unresolved V genes explain less than half of this, and the remainder is unexplained. D and trimming were read from the DNA, whereas the V and J calls and clone size are those reported in that table. For this sample there are over 200,000 clones; less than 90% appear just once. The ten largest clonotypes hold 3.5% to 4.5% of the sample.

The sample originates from a study of blood T cell repertoires in COVID-19 (dated by TCRdb to the early 2020s). With regard to the full study: Samples covering the acute and convalescent phases of COVID-19 were provided by collaborators in the United States, Italy and Spain. The dataset comprised deeply sampled blood TCRbeta repertoires from subjects exposed to, actively infected with, or recovered from COVID-19. The samples were drawn from two sources: the first 160 participants of the ongoing ImmuneRACE study, and 1,200 or so subjects contributed by 6 global collaborators. A de-identified subject ID, COVID-19 status, age in years and sex were almost always included in the sample metadata. The repertoires were released in a freely available public database intended as a resource for research on the immune response to SARS-CoV-2. The material from the prospective study consisted of cDNA or gDNA derived from T cells, B-cell-depleted T cells, or PBMCs. Where available, HLA class I and class II types were obtained from metadata supplied by the sample provider rather than from assay-based typing.

Samples from volunteer blood donors who had recovered from COVID-19 were contributed by a second Seattle source. Collaborating institutions collected whole blood in K2EDTA tubes following their own protocols. Collaborator samples were shipped for TCRbeta analysis as frozen whole blood, isolated PBMCs, or DNA extracted from either sample type. What the authors observed across the whole study: How much clinical and demographic metadata was included differed by source and by participant, and the metadata was provided uncurated.

The CDR3 numbers 15 residues from cysteine through phenylalanine. The CDR3 DNA has 45 bases and is translated from base 1. From a lookup of the germline V gene, CDR1 and CDR2 are MNHEY and SVGAGI. V and J lose 7 bases and 4 bases, and a span of 19 bases separates them. The sequence links TRBV6-5 to TRBJ1-2; perhaps TRBD1 is the D gene, with 5 bases matching. The sample comprised peripheral blood. This sequence was found in a man aged 60-69 years who had recovered from COVID-19. The DNA is as follows: TGTGCCAGCACCAGGGAGGGAGTCCCAGCCTATGGCTACACCTTC. Translated, this gives CASTREGVPAYGYTF.